This T cell receptor beta chain derives from a study of shared clonotypes between healthy human individuals. This CDR3 has 11 residues. V lost 5 bases and J 8 bases, leaving 6 bases between the germline ends. Germline V lookup: CDR1 MNHNY, CDR2 SVGAGI (reference sequence). Produced via immunoSEQ multiplex PCR; TCRdb's table is partial and in-frame only. The sample has approximately 500,000 clones, about 85% seen once. Points on this clone: Other DNA sequences from this sample encode an identical CDR3 as well.

The clonotype was recovered from a woman aged 40 to 49 in good health. Some clones in this sample may be carry-over from other donors' samples. The specimen was PBMCs. This chain uses TRBV6-6 with TRBJ1-4, with D perhaps matching TRBD1 (5 bases). The CDR3 sequence is CASSRQEKLFF. The CDR3 DNA reads as TGTGCCAGCAGTAGACAGGAAAAACTGTTTTTT.